This T cell receptor beta chain came from a study of T cell repertoires in cytomegalovirus infection. The wider study: In public TCR beta signatures, there were indications of both CMV infection and matching HLA type.

Trimming stripped 5 bases from V and 5 bases from J, with 13 bases between. CDR3 length: 14 residues. Points on this clonotype: Its cognate antigen is unknown.

TCRdb used MiXCR to reprocess the reads, holding one entry per CDR3 protein. The data show about 890,000 distinct CDR3 sequences, under 40% seen once. The sequence came from a human donor in good health (CMV status not recorded). Some clones in this sample may be carry-over from other donors' samples. The source material was cultured CD8+ T cells from PBMCs, sampled from culture after CMV antigen stimulation. The J gene is TRBJ2-1, the V gene TRBV12-3 or TRBV12-4; D is undetermined. CDR3 residues: CASSPLLTHNEQFF. The DNA for the CDR3 is TGTGCCAGCAGTCCCCTCCTGACCCACAATGAGCAGTTCTTC.